This TCR beta chain was sequenced in a study of blood T cell repertoires in COVID-19 (dated by TCRdb to the early 2020s). Notes on the research overall: Collaborator samples came from the United States, Italy and Spain and covered acute and convalescent phases of COVID-19. The sample metadata nearly always contained a de-identified subject ID, COVID-19 status, age in years and sex. Deeply sampled blood TCRbeta repertoires from subjects exposed to, actively infected with, or recovered from COVID-19 were included in the dataset. The repertoires were released in a freely available public database meant as a resource for research on the immune response to SARS-CoV-2. The prospective study material was composed of cDNA or gDNA derived from T cells, B-cell-depleted T cells, or PBMCs. Samples came from the ongoing ImmuneRACE study (first 160 participants) plus 1,254 subjects from 6 global collaborators. Where available, HLA class I and class II types were taken from metadata supplied by the sample provider and were not determined by assay-based typing. Paper-wide results and their limitations: How much clinical and demographic metadata was included differed by source and by participant, and the metadata was provided uncurated.

Worth noting for this clone: The target of this receptor is not known. It has no much larger one-base neighbor in the sample; base qualities were not kept.

The immunoSEQ Assay, a bias-controlled multiplex PCR, was used to amplify TCRbeta CDR3 regions from genomic DNA. Regarding the original processing steps: Nucleated cell counts per sample were estimated from amplification of reference gene primers within the assay. To quantify the absolute abundance of each unique TCRbeta CDR3 rearrangement, sequence reads were collapsed and filtered. For each sample, productive Simpson clonality was calculated as the square root of Simpson's diversity index over productive rearrangements. The immuneACCESS repertoire file appears here via TCRdb, limited to in-frame rearrangements. These files lack a portion of the clones; in checked studies, under half of the deficit traces to unresolved V genes, and the cause of the others is not known. V and J calls and clone size come straight from that table; D and trimming were deduced from the DNA. Across this sample there are a few hundred thousand clones, with approximately 86% seen only once. Roughly 4.9% of the sample rests with the top ten.

Participants in the prospective study were enrolled through a virtual design, were aged roughly 18 to 100 years, and lived in approximately 24 United States geographic areas. In the prospective study, participants were assigned to cohorts based on the clinical history participants reported in a screening survey and a study questionnaire. Exposed participants had been in contact, within 2 weeks of entering the study, with a person who had a PCR-confirmed or clinician-diagnosed case of COVID-19. Each participant in the prospective study had whole blood, serum and a nasopharyngeal or oropharyngeal swab collected by mobile phlebotomists. Over a roughly 2-month period, participants in the prospective study had the option of providing additional blood draws and questionnaires. Blood samples from the prospective study were shipped frozen or at room temperature prior to DNA extraction. Trimming removed 7 bases from V and 4 bases from J; the gene matches leave 12 bases unexplained. The CDR3 covers 15 residues, taking in both the cysteine and the phenylalanine. Just the 45-base CDR3 DNA is kept, in frame starting at base 1. The germline V gene (reference sequence) specifies MNHEY as CDR1 and SMNVEV as CDR2.

The sequenced material came from PBMCs or T cells enriched from blood (not recorded which). The sequence was collected from a woman in her twenties or thirties who had been exposed to COVID-19. The sequence links TRBV27 to TRBJ2-7; 8 bases in the middle match TRBD1. The bases read TGTGCCAGCACTCCCGGGACAGGCCCCGGATACGAGCAGTACTTC. The encoded protein is CASTPGTGPGYEQYF.